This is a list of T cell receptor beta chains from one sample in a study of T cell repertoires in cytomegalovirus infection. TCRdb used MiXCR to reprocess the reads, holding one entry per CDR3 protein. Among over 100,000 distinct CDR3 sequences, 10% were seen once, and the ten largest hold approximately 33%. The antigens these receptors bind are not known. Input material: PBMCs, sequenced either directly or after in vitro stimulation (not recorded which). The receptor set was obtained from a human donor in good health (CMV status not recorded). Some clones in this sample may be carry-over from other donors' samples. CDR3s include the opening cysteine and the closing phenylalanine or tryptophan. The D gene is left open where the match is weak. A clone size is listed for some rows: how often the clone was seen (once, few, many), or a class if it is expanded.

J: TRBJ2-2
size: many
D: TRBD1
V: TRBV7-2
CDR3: CASSPGQGAYTGELFF
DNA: TGTGCCAGCAGCCCGGGACAGGGGGCATACACCGGGGAGCTGTTTTTT

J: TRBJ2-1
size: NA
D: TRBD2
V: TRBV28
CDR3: CASNLGLAGGLYNEQFF
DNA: TGTGCCAGCAATCTAGGACTAGCGGGAGGACTCTACAATGAGCAGTTCTTC

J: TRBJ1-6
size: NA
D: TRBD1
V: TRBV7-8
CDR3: CASSLGQGANSPLHF
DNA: TGTGCCAGCAGCTTAGGCCAGGGGGCTAATTCACCCCTCCACTTT

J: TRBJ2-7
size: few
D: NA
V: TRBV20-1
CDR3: CSAGRTGEQYF
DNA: TGCAGTGCTGGCCGTACCGGGGAGCAGTACTTC

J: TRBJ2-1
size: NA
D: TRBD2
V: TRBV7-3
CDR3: CASSLSSGGYNEQFF
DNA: TGTGCCAGCAGCTTAAGTAGCGGGGGCTACAATGAGCAGTTCTTC

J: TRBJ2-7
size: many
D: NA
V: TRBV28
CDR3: CASPPSQERSYEQYF
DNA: TGTGCCAGCCCACCGTCGCAGGAGAGGAGCTACGAGCAGTACTTC

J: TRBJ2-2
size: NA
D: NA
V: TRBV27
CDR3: CASSLSPFGELFF
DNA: TGTGCCAGCAGTTTATCGCCTTTCGGGGAGCTGTTTTTT

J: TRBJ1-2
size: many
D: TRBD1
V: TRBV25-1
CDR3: CASSEIGTVYGYTF
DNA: TGTGCCAGCAGTGAAATCGGGACAGTCTATGGCTACACCTTC

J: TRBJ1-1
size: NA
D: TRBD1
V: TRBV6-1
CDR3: CASHWTGGVNTEAFF
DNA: TGTGCCAGCCACTGGACAGGGGGGGTGAACACTGAAGCTTTCTTT

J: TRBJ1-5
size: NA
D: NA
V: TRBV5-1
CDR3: CASSLAGDGQPQHF
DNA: TGCGCCAGCAGCTTGGCCGGGGACGGTCAGCCCCAGCATTTT

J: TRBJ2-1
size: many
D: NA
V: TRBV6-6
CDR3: CASSYPNEQFF
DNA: TGTGCCAGCAGTTATCCAAATGAGCAGTTCTTC

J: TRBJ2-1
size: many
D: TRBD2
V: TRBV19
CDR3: CASSPSGSDEQFF
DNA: TGTGCCAGTAGCCCTAGCGGGAGTGATGAGCAGTTCTTC

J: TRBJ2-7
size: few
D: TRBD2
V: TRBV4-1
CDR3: CASSARLAGFLGSYEQYF
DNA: TGCGCCAGCAGCGCCCGCCTAGCGGGATTCTTGGGATCCTACGAGCAGTACTTC

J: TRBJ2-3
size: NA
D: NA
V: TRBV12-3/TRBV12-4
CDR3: CASRIAAASTDTQYF
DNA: TGTGCCAGCAGAATAGCGGCTGCTAGCACAGATACGCAGTATTTT

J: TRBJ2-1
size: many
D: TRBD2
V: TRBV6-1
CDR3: CASSEHLLAGGRDEQFF
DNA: TGTGCCAGCAGTGAACACCTGTTGGCGGGAGGCCGGGATGAGCAGTTCTTC

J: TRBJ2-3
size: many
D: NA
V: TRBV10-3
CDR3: CAISETDTQYF
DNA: TGTGCCATCAGTGAAACAGATACGCAGTATTTT

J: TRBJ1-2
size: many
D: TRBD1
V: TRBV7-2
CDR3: CASSLTGTGGVYYGYTF
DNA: TGTGCCAGCAGCTTAACCGGGACAGGGGGCGTTTACTATGGCTACACCTTC

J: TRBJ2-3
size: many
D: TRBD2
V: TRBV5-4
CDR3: CASSPTGLAVSTDTQYF
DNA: TGTGCCAGCAGCCCTACCGGACTAGCGGTTAGCACAGATACGCAGTATTTT

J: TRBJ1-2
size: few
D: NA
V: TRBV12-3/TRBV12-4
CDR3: CASSPYGEGQDGYTF
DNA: TGTGCCAGCAGTCCCTATGGAGAGGGTCAGGATGGCTACACCTTC

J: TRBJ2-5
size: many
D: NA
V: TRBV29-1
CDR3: CSVQGSEETQYF
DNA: TGCAGCGTTCAGGGGAGTGAAGAGACCCAGTACTTC

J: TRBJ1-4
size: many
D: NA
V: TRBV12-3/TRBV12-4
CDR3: CASSPMGARSEKLFF
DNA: TGTGCCAGCAGTCCAATGGGGGCGCGGTCAGAAAAACTGTTTTTT

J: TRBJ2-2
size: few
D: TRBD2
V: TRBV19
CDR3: CASSIVGLATGELFF
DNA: TGTGCCAGTAGTATAGTCGGACTAGCGACCGGGGAGCTGTTTTTT

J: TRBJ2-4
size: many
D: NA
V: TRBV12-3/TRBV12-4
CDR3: CASSLGLSRTNKNIQYF
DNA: TGTGCCAGCAGTTTAGGGTTGAGTAGGACTAACAAAAACATTCAGTACTTC

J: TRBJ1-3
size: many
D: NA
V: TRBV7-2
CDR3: CASRLGPSNTIYF
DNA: TGTGCCAGCAGACTTGGGCCATCAAACACCATATATTTT

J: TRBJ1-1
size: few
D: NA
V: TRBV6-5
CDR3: CASSPRANTEAFF
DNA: TGTGCCAGCAGTCCACGGGCGAACACTGAAGCTTTCTTT

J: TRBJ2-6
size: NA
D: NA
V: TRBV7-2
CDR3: CASSPRPGAGANVLTF
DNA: TGTGCCAGCAGCCCGAGACCGGGGGCAGGAGCCAACGTCCTGACTTTC

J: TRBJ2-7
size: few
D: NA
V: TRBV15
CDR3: CATSREGLNEQYF
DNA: TGTGCCACCAGCAGAGAGGGTCTAAACGAGCAGTACTTC

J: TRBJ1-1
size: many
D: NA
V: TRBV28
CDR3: CASSDGTWNTEAFF
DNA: TGTGCCAGCAGCGACGGGACGTGGAACACTGAAGCTTTCTTT

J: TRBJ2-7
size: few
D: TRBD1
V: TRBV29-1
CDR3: CSVRTGGVEQYF
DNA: TGCAGCGTGAGAACAGGGGGCGTCGAGCAGTACTTC

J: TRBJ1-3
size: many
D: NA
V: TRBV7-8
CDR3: CASTALGNTIYF
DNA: TGTGCCAGCACCGCACTGGGAAACACCATATATTTT

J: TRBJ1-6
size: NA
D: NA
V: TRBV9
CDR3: CASSGEHPYNSPLHF
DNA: TGTGCCAGCAGCGGGGAGCACCCCTATAATTCACCCCTCCACTTT

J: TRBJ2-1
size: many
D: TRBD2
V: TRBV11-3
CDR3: CASSPKGLADNEQFF
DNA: TGTGCCAGCAGCCCGAAGGGACTAGCGGACAATGAGCAGTTCTTC

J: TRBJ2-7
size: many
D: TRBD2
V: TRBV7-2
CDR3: CASSLEWTSGSGASYEQYF
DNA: TGTGCCAGCAGCTTAGAATGGACTAGCGGGAGTGGGGCGTCCTACGAGCAGTACTTC

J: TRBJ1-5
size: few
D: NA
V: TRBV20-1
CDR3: CSARGLVGNQPQHF
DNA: TGCAGTGCTAGAGGGTTGGTCGGCAATCAGCCCCAGCATTTT

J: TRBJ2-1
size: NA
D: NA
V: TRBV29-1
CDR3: CSVDSQMVYNEQFF
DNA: TGCAGCGTTGATTCCCAGATGGTCTACAATGAGCAGTTCTTC

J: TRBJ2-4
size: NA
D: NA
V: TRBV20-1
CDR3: CSAGDGYKNIQYF
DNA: TGCAGTGCTGGGGACGGCTACAAAAACATTCAGTACTTC

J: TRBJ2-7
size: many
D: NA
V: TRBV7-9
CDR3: CASSHRVGVSYEQYF
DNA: TGTGCCAGCAGCCACAGGGTGGGGGTGAGCTACGAGCAGTACTTC

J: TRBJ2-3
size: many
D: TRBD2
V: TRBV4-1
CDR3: CASSQAPGLPDADTQYF
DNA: TGCGCCAGCAGCCAAGCCCCGGGACTACCCGACGCAGATACGCAGTATTTT

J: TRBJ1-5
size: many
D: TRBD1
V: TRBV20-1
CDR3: CSAETGGNQPQHF
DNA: TGCAGTGCAGAGACAGGGGGCAATCAGCCCCAGCATTTT

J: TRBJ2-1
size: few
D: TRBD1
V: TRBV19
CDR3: CASSIITGGFNEQFF
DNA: TGTGCCAGTAGTATTATCACAGGGGGTTTCAATGAGCAGTTCTTC

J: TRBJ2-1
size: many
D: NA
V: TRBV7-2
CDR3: CASSLTGPIRGITYNEQFF
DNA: TGTGCCAGCAGCCTAACAGGACCCATACGGGGGATTACCTACAATGAGCAGTTCTTC

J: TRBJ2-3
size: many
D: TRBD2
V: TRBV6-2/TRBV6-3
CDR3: CASRTGLAGYANGADTQYF
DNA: TGTGCCAGCAGAACTGGACTAGCGGGATACGCGAATGGCGCAGATACGCAGTATTTT

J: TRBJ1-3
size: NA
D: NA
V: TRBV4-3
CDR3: CASSQTAGTGNTIYF
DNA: TGCGCCAGCAGCCAGACGGCAGGAACTGGAAACACCATATATTTT

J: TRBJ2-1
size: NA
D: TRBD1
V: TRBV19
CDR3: CASKGAVTAYNEQFF
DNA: TGTGCCAGTAAGGGGGCCGTAACGGCCTACAATGAGCAGTTCTTC

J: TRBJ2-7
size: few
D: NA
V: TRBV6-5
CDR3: CASSVDTPPTGEQYF
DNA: TGTGCCAGCAGCGTGGATACCCCCCCGACTGGCGAGCAGTACTTC

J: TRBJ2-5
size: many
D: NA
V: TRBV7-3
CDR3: CASSLAHLQETQYF
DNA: TGTGCCAGCAGCTTAGCACACCTCCAAGAGACCCAGTACTTC

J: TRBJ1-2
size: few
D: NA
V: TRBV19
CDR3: CASSPWPPGLDGYTF
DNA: TGTGCCAGTAGTCCCTGGCCACCGGGTCTAGATGGCTACACCTTC

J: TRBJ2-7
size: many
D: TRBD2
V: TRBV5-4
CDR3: CASSLGAGGPYEQYF
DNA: TGTGCCAGCAGCTTGGGGGCGGGAGGGCCTTACGAGCAGTACTTC

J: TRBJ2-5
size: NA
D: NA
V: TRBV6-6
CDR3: CASTDRKETQYF
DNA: TGTGCCAGCACGGACAGAAAAGAGACCCAGTACTTC